Listed below are T cell receptor beta chains from one sample, sequenced in a study of blood T cell repertoires in COVID-19. Method: immunoSEQ multiplex PCR; TCRdb's copy keeps in-frame clones and lacks some. The profile shows around 200,000 clones, more than 75% of them singletons. The specimen was peripheral blood. The receptors stem from a man aged 65 to 79 with acute or convalescent COVID-19. Both conserved end residues are trimmed from each CDR3. The listing skips clone size in some rows; elsewhere it reads once, few, many or a size class.

>TRBJ1-5|TRBV7-9|.
ASSLTSYSNQPQH
>TRBJ2-5|TRBV6-6|.
ASSYPGATQETQY
>TRBJ2-1|TRBV2|few
ASQGVRSNRQF
>TRBJ1-2|TRBV4-1|.
ASSRGRSTANYGYT
>TRBJ1-1|TRBV12-5|.
ASDKAGGTRAEAF
>TRBJ2-3|TRBV18|.
ASSPGLTDTQY
>TRBJ1-2|TRBV27|.
ASSSFGSSGYT
>TRBJ2-5|TRBV2|.
ASSTTSGGETQY
>TRBJ1-6|TRBV5-1|.
ASTDRGRTVSPLH
>TRBJ2-1|TRBV5-4|.
ASSLMWRERGRDEQF
>TRBJ2-7|TRBV13|.
ASSLVAGVPPYEQY
>TRBJ1-5|TRBV4-1|few
ASSQGRTGVSPQH
>TRBJ2-2|TRBV7-3|.
ASSMLAEWNTGELF
>TRBJ1-1|TRBV6-6|.
ASSYSRQGRAEAF
>TRBJ1-5|TRBV5-6|.
ASSNRDRVYQPQH
>TRBJ2-1|TRBV7-9|.
ASSLISGGANEQF
>TRBJ2-7|TRBV5-1|.
ASSFNSVEQY
>TRBJ2-3|TRBV4-3|.
ASSQGRGSTDTQY
>TRBJ1-5|TRBV4-2|.
ASSFSRDQPQH
>TRBJ1-5|TRBV7-3|few
ASSLIWEQGARYQPQH
>TRBJ2-7|TRBV7-9|.
ASSSWSGTGRGEQY
>TRBJ1-2|TRBV5-1|.
ASSLDSTGGVGYT
>TRBJ1-6|TRBV5-8|.
ASSDHTGYDSPLH